The T cell receptor (beta chain) under discussion was sequenced for a study of T cell responses to AZD1222 COVID-19 vaccine. Whole-study findings and limits: Across the whole spike, CD4 TCRs peaked at regions 160-218 and 743-854.

The table came from immunoSEQ multiplex PCR; TCRdb's copy has only in-frame clones and leaves some out. The sample contains about 150,000 clones, roughly 90% of which appear only once. Germline V gene data show CDR1 as SGHDN and CDR2 as FVKESK. This CDR3 has 16 amino acids. Trimming cost V 1 base and J 4 bases, with 17 bases left between them. This clone has more than one count but fewer than ten. The antigen is unknown. This receptor was taken from an adult in good health. The genes are TRBV14 and TRBJ2-7; D not resolved. Specimen: peripheral blood, collected on day 0 of AZD1222 vaccination. CDR3 sequence reads: CASSQGYVGLGYEQYF. CDR3 in DNA: TGTGCCAGCAGCCAAGGCTATGTCGGGCTCGGGTACGAGCAGTACTTC.